The 13 T cell receptor beta chains in this list originate from one sample, sequenced in a study of cytomegalovirus exposure and HLA in healthy donors. Researchers ran the PCR with 60 Vbeta and 13 Jbeta primers. Data came from immunoSEQ multiplex PCR; TCRdb stores just in-frame clones and leaves some out. The table for this sample gives 70,000 or so clones. Sequenced: PBMCs. The receptors were gathered from a female donor in good health and CMV-seropositive.

The chain has TRBV11-3 and TRBJ2-2, with D tentatively TRBD2 (5 bases). Germline CDR1 and CDR2: SGHNT and YENEEA. CDR3 length: 13 amino acids. V lost 3 bases and J lost 7, with 9 bases in between. The CDR3 DNA is TGTGCCAGCAGCTTCCGGGGTGGCGGGGAGCTGTTTTTT. Its translation is CASSFRGGGELFF. The entire variable domain, with the rest obtained from reference TRBV11-3 and TRBJ2-2, is as follows: EAGVVQSPRYKIIEKKQPVAFWCNPISGHNTLYWYLQNLGQGPELLIRYENEEAVDDSQLPKDRFSAERLKGVDSTLKIQPAELGDSAVYLCASSFRGGGELFFGEGSRLTVL.

This rearrangement joins TRBV4-3 to TRBJ2-1, with 7 bases fitting TRBD1. The CDR3 consists of 16 residues. V gave up 2 bases and J gave up 4 bases; unmatched junction bases: 8. Germline CDR1 reads LGHNA; CDR2 reads YSLEER. The CDR3 loop reads CASSQHTGVGYNEQFF. CDR3 DNA sequence: TGCGCCAGCAGCCAACATACAGGGGTCGGATACAATGAGCAGTTCTTC.

V is TRBV28 and J is TRBJ2-7; no clear D gene. This CDR3 has 14 residues. Germline V gene sequence: CDR1 MDHEN, CDR2 SYDVKM. V dropped 2 bases and J dropped 0 bases, with 8 bases sitting between them. CDR3 sequence: CASSLARDSYEQYF. The CDR3 DNA follows: TGTGCCAGCAGTTTAGCCCGAGACTCCTACGAGCAGTACTTC.

This chain connects TRBV29-1 to TRBJ1-6; 7 bases agree with TRBD1. After removal of 7 bases from V and 6 bases from J, the junction contained 9 bases not matched to a gene. Per the germline V gene, CDR1 is SQVTM and CDR2 is ANQGSEA. This CDR3 spans 14 amino acids. The CDR3 loop is CSDLRDSLNSPLHF. The CDR3 DNA reads as TGCAGCGACCTCCGGGACAGCCTTAATTCACCCCTCCACTTT.

The gene calls are TRBV28 and TRBJ1-3; unclear D gene. Germline V CDR1 and CDR2: MDHEN, SYDVKM. CDR3 length: 13 residues. V was shortened by 4 bases and J by 3 bases, with 7 bases between the two germline ends. CDR3 nucleotide sequence: TGTGCCAGCAGTTCCCCAAATGGAAACACCATATATTTT. This encodes CASSSPNGNTIYF.

The CDR3 DNA reads as TGTGCCAGCAGCTATGGACAGGGGCTCGTGAACACTGAAGCTTTCTTT. Translation gives CASSYGQGLVNTEAFF. The chain links TRBV5-4 to TRBJ1-1; the match to TRBD1 covers 9 bases. With V trimmed by 3 bases and J by 0 bases, 6 bases remained unmatched. The CDR3 runs 16 residues. The germline V gene encodes CDR1 SGHNT and CDR2 YYREEE (reference sequence).

The gene calls are TRBV5-1 and TRBJ1-2; 7 bases align to TRBD1. Trimming cost V 3 bases and J 2 bases; bases outside gene matches: 1. CDR1 and CDR2 from the germline V gene are SGHRS and YFSETQ. This CDR3 comprises 13 residues. This chain's CDR3 is CASSSTGNYGYTF. CDR3 DNA: TGCGCCAGCAGCTCGACAGGGAACTATGGCTACACCTTC.

The chain is built from TRBV30 and TRBJ1-1; TRBD1 might be the D (6 bases). There are 13 residues in the CDR3. The V gene lost 6 bases and the J gene lost 4 bases, with 15 bases spanning the gap. The germline CDR1 and CDR2 sequences are GTSNPN and SVGIG (reference sequence). As DNA, the CDR3 is TGTGCCTGTCAGGACCAGACAGGCACTGAAGCTTTCTTT. Translating gives CACQDQTGTEAFF. Together with reference TRBV30 and TRBJ1-1, the CDR3 gives the full variable domain: SQTIHQWPATLVQPVGSPLSLECTVEGTSNPNLYWYRQAAGRGLQLLFYSVGIGQISSEVPQNLSASRPQDRQFILSSKKLLLSDSGFYLCACQDQTGTEAFFGQGTRLTVV.

V gene TRBV7-2 combines with J gene TRBJ1-3, with TRBD1 matching 10 bases. Germline-derived CDR1 and CDR2 are SGHTA and FQGNSA. Trimming removed 4 bases from V and 4 bases from J; junction bases left unmatched: 7. The length of the CDR3 is 16 residues. Here the CDR3 reads CASSSVTGGAGNTIYF. Here the CDR3 DNA reads TGTGCCAGCAGCTCCGTGACAGGGGGCGCCGGAAACACCATATATTTT.

The chain recombines TRBV4-3 with TRBJ2-7; 10 nucleotides agree with TRBD2. The CDR3 runs 15 residues. Per germline, CDR1 LGHNA and CDR2 YSLEER. Unmatched junction bases numbered 9, after V lost 3 bases and J lost 7 bases. CDR3 residues: CASSQKTGTSVEQYF. As DNA, the CDR3 is TGCGCCAGCAGCCAGAAGACCGGGACTAGCGTTGAGCAGTACTTC.

The J gene is TRBJ2-3, the V gene TRBV14; the match to TRBD2 covers 14 bases. Trimming removed 8 bases from V and 3 bases from J; junction bases left unmatched: 16. CDR3 length: 19 amino acids. CDR1 and CDR2 from the germline V gene are SGHDN and FVKESK. This CDR3 is CASGPPAGLAGAMTDTQYF. The DNA of the CDR3 is TGTGCCAGCGGCCCGCCGGCGGGACTAGCGGGAGCGATGACAGATACGCAGTATTTT.

J is TRBJ2-2 and V is TRBV25-1, with TRBD1 matching 7 bases. After removal of 6 bases from V and 6 bases from J, the junction contained 7 bases not matched to a gene. Per germline, CDR1 MGHDK and CDR2 SYGVNS. The length of the CDR3 is 14 residues. CDR3 protein: CASSKPGGSGELFF. CDR3 bases: TGTGCCAGCAGCAAGCCAGGGGGATCCGGGGAGCTGTTTTTT.

The rearrangement uses TRBV4-3 and TRBJ1-3, with 8 bases fitting TRBD1. Unmatched junction bases numbered 4, after V lost 0 bases and J lost 0 bases. The CDR3 consists of 17 residues. Germline lookup yields CDR1 LGHNA and CDR2 YSLEER. The chain's CDR3 is CASSQEPGQVSGNTIYF. In DNA form, the CDR3 reads TGCGCCAGCAGCCAAGAACCGGGACAGGTCTCTGGAAACACCATATATTTT.